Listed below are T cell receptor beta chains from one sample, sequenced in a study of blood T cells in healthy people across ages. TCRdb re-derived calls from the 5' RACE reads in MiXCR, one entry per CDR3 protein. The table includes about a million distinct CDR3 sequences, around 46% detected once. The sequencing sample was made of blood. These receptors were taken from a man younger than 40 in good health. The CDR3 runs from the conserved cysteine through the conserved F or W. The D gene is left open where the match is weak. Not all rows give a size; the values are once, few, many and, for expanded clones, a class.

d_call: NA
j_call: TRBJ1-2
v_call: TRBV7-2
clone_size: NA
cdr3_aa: CASSLDPGHRYGYTF
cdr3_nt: TGTGCCAGCAGCTTAGACCCAGGACACCGCTATGGCTACACCTTC

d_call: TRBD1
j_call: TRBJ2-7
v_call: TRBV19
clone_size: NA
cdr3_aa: CASSISGTGGNEQYF
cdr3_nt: TGTGCCAGTAGTATTTCCGGGACAGGGGGCAACGAGCAGTACTTC

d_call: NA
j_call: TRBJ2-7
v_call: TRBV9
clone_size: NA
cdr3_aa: CASSETHVTYEQYF
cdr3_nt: TGTGCCAGCAGTGAAACGCACGTTACCTACGAGCAGTACTTC

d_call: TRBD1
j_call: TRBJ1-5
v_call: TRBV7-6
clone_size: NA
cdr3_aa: CASSRDRVEPQHF
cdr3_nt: TGTGCCAGCAGCCGAGACAGGGTAGAGCCCCAGCATTTT

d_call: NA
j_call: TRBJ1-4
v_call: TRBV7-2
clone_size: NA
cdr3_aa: CASSEWVATNEKLFF
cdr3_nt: TGTGCCAGCAGTGAGTGGGTCGCAACTAATGAAAAACTGTTTTTT

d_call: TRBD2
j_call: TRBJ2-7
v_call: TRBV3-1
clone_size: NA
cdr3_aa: CASSQDGRGGTYEQYF
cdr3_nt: TGTGCCAGCAGCCAAGATGGGCGCGGGGGGACCTACGAGCAGTACTTC

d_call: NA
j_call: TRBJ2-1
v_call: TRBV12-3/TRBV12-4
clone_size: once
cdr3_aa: CASSLVAVPYNEQFF
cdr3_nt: TGTGCCAGCAGTTTAGTAGCGGTCCCCTACAATGAGCAGTTCTTC

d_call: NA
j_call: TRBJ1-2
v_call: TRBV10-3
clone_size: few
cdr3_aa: CAISESGREGGYTF
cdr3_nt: TGTGCCATCAGTGAGTCCGGAAGGGAAGGTGGCTACACCTTC

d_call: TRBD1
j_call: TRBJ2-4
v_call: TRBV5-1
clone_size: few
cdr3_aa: CASSSRTGTNIQYF
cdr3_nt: TGCGCCAGCAGCTCCCGGACAGGGACGAACATTCAGTACTTC

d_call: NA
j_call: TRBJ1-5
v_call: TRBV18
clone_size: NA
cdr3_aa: CASSPRPVLNQPQHF
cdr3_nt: TGTGCCAGCTCACCACGGCCGGTCTTAAATCAGCCCCAGCATTTT

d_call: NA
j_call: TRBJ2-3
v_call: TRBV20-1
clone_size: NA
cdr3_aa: CSARQRGGAVSSTQYF
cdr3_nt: TGCAGTGCCAGACAGCGAGGGGGGGCCGTTTCATCTACGCAGTATTTT

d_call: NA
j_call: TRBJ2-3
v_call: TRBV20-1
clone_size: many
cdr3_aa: CSARDRRADTQYF
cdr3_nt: TGCAGTGCTAGAGATCGGAGGGCCGATACGCAGTATTTT

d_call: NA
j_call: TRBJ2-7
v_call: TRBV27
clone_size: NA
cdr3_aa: CASSWGAHYEQYF
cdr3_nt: TGTGCCAGCAGTTGGGGGGCACATTACGAGCAGTACTTC

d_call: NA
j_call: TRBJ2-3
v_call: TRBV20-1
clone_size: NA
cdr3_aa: CSARESRGSTDTQYF
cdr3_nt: TGCAGTGCTAGAGAGTCGCGGGGTAGCACAGATACGCAGTATTTT

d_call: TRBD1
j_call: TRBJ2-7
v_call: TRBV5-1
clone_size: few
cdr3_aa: CASSWGQGSEYEQYF
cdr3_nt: TGCGCCAGCAGCTGGGGACAGGGCTCGGAGTACGAGCAGTACTTC

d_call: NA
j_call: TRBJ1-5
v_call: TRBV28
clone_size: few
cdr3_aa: CASSVGSYNQPQHF
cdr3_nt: TGTGCCAGCAGTGTGGGCAGCTACAATCAGCCCCAGCATTTT

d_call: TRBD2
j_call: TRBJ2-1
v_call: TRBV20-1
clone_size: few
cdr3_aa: CSAGRDYGNEQFF
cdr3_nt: TGCAGTGCTGGCCGGGACTATGGGAATGAGCAGTTCTTC

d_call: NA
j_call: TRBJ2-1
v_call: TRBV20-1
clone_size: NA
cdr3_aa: CSARDPSRPTYADNEQFF
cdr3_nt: TGCAGTGCTAGAGATCCTTCCCGGCCTACCTACGCGGACAATGAGCAGTTCTTC

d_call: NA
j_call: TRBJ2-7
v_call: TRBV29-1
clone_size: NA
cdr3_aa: CSVVDRIAYEQYF
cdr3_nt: TGCAGCGTCGTTGACAGGATCGCCTACGAGCAGTACTTC

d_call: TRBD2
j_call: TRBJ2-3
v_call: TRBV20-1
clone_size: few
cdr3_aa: CSAKGLAVSTDTQYF
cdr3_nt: TGCAGTGCTAAGGGACTAGCGGTCAGCACAGATACGCAGTATTTT

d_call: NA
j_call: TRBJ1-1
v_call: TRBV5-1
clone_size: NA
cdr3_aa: CASSLGKGRTVNTEAFF
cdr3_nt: TGCGCCAGCAGCTTGGGGAAGGGACGGACAGTGAACACTGAAGCTTTCTTT

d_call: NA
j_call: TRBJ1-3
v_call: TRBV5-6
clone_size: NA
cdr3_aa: CASSISGNTIYF
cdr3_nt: TGTGCCAGCAGCATCTCTGGAAACACCATATATTTT

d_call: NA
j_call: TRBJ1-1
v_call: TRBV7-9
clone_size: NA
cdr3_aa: CASSSTAVNTEAFF
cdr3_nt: TGTGCCAGCAGCTCCACTGCCGTGAACACTGAAGCTTTCTTT

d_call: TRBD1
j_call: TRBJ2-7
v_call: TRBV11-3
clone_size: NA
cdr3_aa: CASSKTGVSAYF
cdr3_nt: TGTGCCAGCAGCAAGACAGGGGTAAGCGCGTACTTC

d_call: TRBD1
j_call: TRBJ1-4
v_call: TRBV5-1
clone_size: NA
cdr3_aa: CASSFRTGGTEKLFF
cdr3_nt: TGCGCCAGCAGCTTTCGGACAGGGGGGACTGAAAAACTGTTTTTT

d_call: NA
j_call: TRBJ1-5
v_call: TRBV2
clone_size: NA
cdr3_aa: CASSERGLTGQPQHF
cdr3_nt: TGTGCCAGCAGTGAGCGGGGTTTGACTGGTCAGCCCCAGCATTTT

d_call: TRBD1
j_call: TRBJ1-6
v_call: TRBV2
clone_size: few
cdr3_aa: CASTGGQGRNSPLHF
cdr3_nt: TGTGCCAGCACGGGCGGACAGGGCCGCAATTCACCCCTCCACTTT

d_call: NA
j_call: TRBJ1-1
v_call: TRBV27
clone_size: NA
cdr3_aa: CASSDPGAEAFF
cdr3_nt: TGTGCCAGCAGTGATCCAGGGGCTGAAGCTTTCTTT

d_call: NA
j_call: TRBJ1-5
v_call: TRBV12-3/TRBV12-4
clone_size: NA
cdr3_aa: CASCQPQHF
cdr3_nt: TGTGCCAGCTGTCAGCCCCAGCATTTT

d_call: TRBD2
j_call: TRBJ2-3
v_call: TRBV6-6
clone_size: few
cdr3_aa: CASSSRLASDTQYF
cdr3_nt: TGTGCCAGCAGTTCGAGACTAGCATCAGATACGCAGTATTTT

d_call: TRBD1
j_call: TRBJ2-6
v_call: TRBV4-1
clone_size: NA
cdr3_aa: CASSLDPDREAGANVLTF
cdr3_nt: TGCGCCAGCAGCCTCGACCCGGACAGGGAGGCTGGGGCCAACGTCCTGACTTTC

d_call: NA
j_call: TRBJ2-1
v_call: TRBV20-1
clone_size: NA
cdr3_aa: CSARDLASRSYNEQFF
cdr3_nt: TGCAGTGCTAGAGATCTTGCGAGCCGCTCCTACAATGAGCAGTTCTTC

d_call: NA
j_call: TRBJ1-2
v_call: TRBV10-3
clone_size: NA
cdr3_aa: CAISDLRQNYGYTF
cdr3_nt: TGTGCCATCAGTGACCTCAGACAGAACTATGGCTACACCTTC

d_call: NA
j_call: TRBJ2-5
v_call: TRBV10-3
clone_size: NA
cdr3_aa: CAIRETASRTQYF
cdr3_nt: TGTGCCATCAGGGAGACAGCTAGTCGGACCCAGTACTTC

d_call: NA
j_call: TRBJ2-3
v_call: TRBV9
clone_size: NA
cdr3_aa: CASSVALGGTDAQYF
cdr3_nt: TGTGCCAGCAGCGTAGCTTTGGGGGGAACAGATGCGCAGTATTTT

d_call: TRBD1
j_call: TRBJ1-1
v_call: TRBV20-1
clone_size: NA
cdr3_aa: CSARGRRGLGTEAFF
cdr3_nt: TGCAGTGCTAGAGGCAGGAGGGGGCTAGGGACTGAAGCTTTCTTT

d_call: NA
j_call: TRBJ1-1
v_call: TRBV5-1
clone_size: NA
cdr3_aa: CASSLEEPAPPSAAFF
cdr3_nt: TGCGCCAGCAGCTTGGAAGAACCGGCACCCCCGTCAGCAGCTTTCTTT

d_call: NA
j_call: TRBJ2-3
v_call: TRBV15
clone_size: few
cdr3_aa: CATSRDAGADTQYF
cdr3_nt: TGTGCCACCAGCAGAGATGCCGGCGCAGATACGCAGTATTTT

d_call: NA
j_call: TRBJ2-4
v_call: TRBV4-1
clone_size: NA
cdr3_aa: CTSSQWWASRDENIQYF
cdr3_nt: TGCACCAGCAGCCAATGGTGGGCCTCCCGAGATGAGAACATTCAGTACTTC

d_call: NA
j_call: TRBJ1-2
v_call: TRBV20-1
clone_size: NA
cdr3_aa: CSAPRSASAYGYTF
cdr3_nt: TGCAGTGCCCCCCGATCAGCCTCGGCTTATGGCTACACCTTC